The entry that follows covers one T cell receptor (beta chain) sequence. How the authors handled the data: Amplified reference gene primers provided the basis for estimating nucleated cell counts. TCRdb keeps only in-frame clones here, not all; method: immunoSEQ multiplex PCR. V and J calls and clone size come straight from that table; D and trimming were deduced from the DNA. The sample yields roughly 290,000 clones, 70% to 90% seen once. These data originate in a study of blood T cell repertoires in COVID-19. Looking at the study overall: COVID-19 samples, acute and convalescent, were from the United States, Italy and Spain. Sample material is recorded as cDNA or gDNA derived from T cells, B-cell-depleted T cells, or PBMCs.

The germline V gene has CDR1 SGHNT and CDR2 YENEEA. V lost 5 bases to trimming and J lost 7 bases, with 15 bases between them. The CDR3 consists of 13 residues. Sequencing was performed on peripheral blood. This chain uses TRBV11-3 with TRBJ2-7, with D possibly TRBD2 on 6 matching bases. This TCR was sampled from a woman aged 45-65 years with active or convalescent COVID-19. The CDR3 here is CASSIGARGEQYF. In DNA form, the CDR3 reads TGTGCCAGCAGCATCGGGGCCCGGGGGGAGCAGTACTTC.